This TCR beta chain stems from a study of radiation and T cells in renal cell carcinoma. Study results and limitations: From baseline, blood top tumor clonotypes peaked at 2 weeks post-radiation.

CDR3 length: 14 residues. The ends lost 4 bases at V and 6 bases at J; junction bases unmatched: 3. Germline CDR1 reads MGHDK; CDR2 reads SYGVNS. Sequencing used immunoSEQ multiplex PCR; TCRdb keeps in-frame clones, though not all of them. The repertoire holds about 150,000 clones, with approximately 90% as singletons. Indicated time point: blood 2 weeks post-SBRT. Treatment denoted: 15 Gy SBRT to primary tumor, nephrectomy 4 weeks later. In this sample, this clone turned up a few times. Its antigen remains unknown. The sequence derives from a woman aged 45 to 65 with renal cell carcinoma. The chain recombines TRBV25-1 with TRBJ1-6; 7 positions match TRBD1. Specimen: blood, collected from a patient whose treatment included radiotherapy and nephrectomy. This chain's CDR3 is CASSGGGSNSPLHF. CDR3 nucleotides: TGTGCCAGCAGTGGAGGGGGCAGTAATTCACCCCTCCACTTT.